What follows describes a single T cell receptor beta chain. Its antigen is not known. Generated by immunoSEQ multiplex PCR, the TCRdb table keeps only in-frame clones and is missing some. This sample has 15,000 to 20,000 clones, each found more than once. The data are from a study of T cell clonality in common variable immunodeficiency. Study findings and constraints: The cause of increased CVID clonality remains unclear without subpopulation sequencing. In common variable immunodeficiency, TCR beta chains reportedly carried fewer deletions and N-nucleotide insertions.

Reduced serum IgG, IgA and/or IgM plus specific antibody deficiency defined CVID. No CVID subject was ill or on immunomodulatory drugs when sampled. This receptor was obtained from a human donor with common variable immunodeficiency. Source material: peripheral blood mononuclear cells.

The CDR3 loop is CASARHTNTGELFF. CDR3 DNA, as far as it was read: TGTGCCAGTGCTCGACACACGAACACCGGGGAG. The chain uses TRBV19 and TRBJ2-2, with D unresolved. The sequence runs out 3 residues before the end of the CDR3; the remainder is reconstructed from the germline J gene. The germline gives CDR1 LNHDA, CDR2 SQIVND (reference sequence). Trimming shortened V by 8 bases and J by 0 bases, and 10 bases separated the two germline ends. The CDR3 runs to 14 residues.